This T cell receptor (beta chain) derives from a study of shared clonotypes between healthy human individuals. The CDR3 loop spans 17 amino acids. Per germline, CDR1 SGHVS and CDR2 FQNEAQ. Trimming at V came to 2 bases and at J to 4 bases, leaving 8 bases not matched to a gene. A note on this clone: The antigen remains undetermined.

General study results and limits: Even with large depth, rarefaction showed that sorted-subset sequencing was incomplete.

Generated by immunoSEQ multiplex PCR, the TCRdb table keeps only in-frame clones and is missing some. This table has roughly 2,500,000 clones, approximately 93% appearing once. The TCR comes from a man between 18 and 29 years old in good health. Some clones in this sample may be carry-over from other donors' samples. The chain employs TRBV7-8 and TRBJ2-7; 13 positions agree with TRBD2. Source material: naive CD4+ T cells from PBMCs. Described subset: CD45RA+ positively selected. The CDR3 DNA reads as TGTGCCAGCAGCTTAAGGACTAGCGGGAGATCGGGGTACGAGCAGTACTTC. Protein product: CASSLRTSGRSGYEQYF. Full variable domain (remainder filled in from reference TRBV7-8 and TRBJ2-7): GAGVSQSPRYKVAKRGQDVALRCDPISGHVSLFWYQQALGQGPEFLTYFQNEAQLDKSGLPSDRFFAERPEGSVSTLKIQRTQQEDSAVYLCASSLRTSGRSGYEQYFGPGTRLTVT.